This passage covers 10 T cell receptor beta chains from one sample sequenced in a study of T-cell memory formation after mild COVID-19. Each CDR3 protein is one row after TCRdb ran MiXCR on the 5' RACE reads. The table shows about 210,000 distinct CDR3 sequences, with roughly 30% occurring only once. Sequencing was performed on PBMCs or a T cell subset sorted from them (not recorded which). These receptors all stem from an adult woman who had mild COVID-19 (a few samples of this study predate the infection). Cell type and time point are not known.

This clonotype occurred a few times. This chain joins TRBV10-3 and TRBJ2-7; 7 bases line up with TRBD2. The CDR3 sequence is 15 residues long. Germline lookup yields CDR1 ENHRY and CDR2 SYGVKD. With V trimmed by 2 bases and J by 5 bases, 9 bases remained unmatched. CDR3 sequence reads: CAISEEGGSVDEQYF. The DNA for the CDR3 is TGTGCCATCAGTGAGGAGGGCGGGAGCGTAGACGAGCAGTACTTC.

A single count supports this clonotype. This chain joins TRBV4-1 and TRBJ2-5, with 7 positions matching TRBD1. Germline V gene data show CDR1 as MGHRA and CDR2 as YSYEKL. The CDR3 runs 15 residues. V shed 0 bases, J shed 1 base, and the junction held 2 bases outside the gene matches. Here the CDR3 DNA reads TGCGCCAGCAGCCAAGAGGGACAGCGCCAAGAGACCCAGTACTTC. This sequence encodes CASSQEGQRQETQYF.

The gene calls are TRBV5-8 and TRBJ1-5; no firm D call. Germline loops: CDR1 SGHTS, CDR2 YDEGEE. The CDR3 contains 14 residues. V was pared by 3 bases and J by 6 bases, with 13 bases between. CDR3 bases: TGTGCCAGCAGCTGGCGAATTAATGGTCAGCCCCAGCATTTT. It yields the protein CASSWRINGQPQHF.

The rearrangement uses TRBV30 and TRBJ1-2; D is ambiguous. The CDR3 is 14 residues long. V shed 0 bases and J shed 3 bases, with 11 bases lying between them. Germline CDR1 GTSNPN, CDR2 SVGIG (reference sequence). The CDR3 DNA is TGTGCCTGGAGTGTATCCGGGCCCTACTATGGCTACACCTTC. It yields the protein CAWSVSGPYYGYTF.

This clonotype was detected a few times. The genes are TRBV5-5 and TRBJ1-5; possibly TRBD1 for D (5 bases). Trimming shortened V by 0 bases and J by 5 bases, and 12 bases separated the two germline ends. Germline V lookup: CDR1 SGHKS, CDR2 YYEKEE (reference sequence). This CDR3 is 15 amino acids long. The chain's CDR3 is CASSLGLQGDQPQHF. As DNA, the CDR3 is TGTGCCAGCAGCTTGGGGCTCCAAGGGGATCAGCCCCAGCATTTT.

This clonotype was picked up a small number of times. The V and J genes are TRBV13 and TRBJ2-3, with 8 bases matching TRBD2. V was clipped by 4 bases and J by 4 bases; unmatched bases: 7. CDR3 size: 15 residues. Germline CDR1 and CDR2: PRHDT and FYEKMQ (reference sequence). The CDR3 DNA sequence: TGTGCCAGCAGCTCCTTGACTAGCGATGCAGATACGCAGTATTTT. Protein product: CASSSLTSDADTQYF.

V gene TRBV5-1 combines with J gene TRBJ1-1; TRBD1 matches 7 bases. Per germline, CDR1 SGHRS and CDR2 YFSETQ. The CDR3 is 13 amino acids. Trimming cost V 2 bases and J 6 bases; bases outside gene matches: 4. CDR3 sequence reads: CASSLGDRPEAFF. In DNA, the CDR3 is TGCGCCAGCAGCTTAGGGGACAGACCTGAAGCTTTCTTT.

This chain uses TRBV29-1 with TRBJ1-3; 7 positions match TRBD1. The CDR3 length is 14 residues. V was pared by 8 bases and J by 3 bases, with 10 bases of the junction left unmatched. Germline values: CDR1 SQVTM, CDR2 ANQGSEA. CDR3 protein: CSTRQGRSGNTIYF. DNA of the CDR3: TGCAGCACTAGACAGGGCCGAAGTGGAAACACCATATATTTT.

This clonotype has just a few counts. The rearrangement links TRBV9 to TRBJ2-7; no clear D. CDR3 size: 15 residues. CDR1 SGDLS and CDR2 YYNGEE come from the germline V gene. The V end was cut by 4 bases, the J end by 2 bases, with 16 bases between. As DNA, the CDR3 is TGTGCCAGCAGCCCAGCTGGTCTGCAAACCTACGAGCAGTACTTC. It encodes CASSPAGLQTYEQYF.

There are a few counts of this clonotype. J is TRBJ2-7 and V is TRBV20-1; D may be TRBD2 (5 bases). This CDR3 comprises 15 residues. V lost 0 bases and J lost 0, with 12 bases in between. Germline V gene lookup returns CDR1 DFQATT and CDR2 SNEGSKA (reference sequence). CDR3 DNA: TGCAGTGCTAGAGATCGACTACGGAACTCCTACGAGCAGTACTTC. Its translation: CSARDRLRNSYEQYF.